These 23 T cell receptor beta chains came from one sample sequenced in a study of blood T cell repertoires in COVID-19. The table came from immunoSEQ multiplex PCR; TCRdb's copy has only in-frame clones and leaves some out. This sample has about 82,000 clones, with about 86% found just once. Specimen: peripheral blood. The receptor set was obtained from a woman aged 60 to 75 with acute or convalescent COVID-19.

The chain combines TRBV11-3 with TRBJ2-1, with D tentatively TRBD2 (6 bases). V lost 3 bases and J 0 bases, leaving 9 bases between the germline ends. CDR1 is SGHNT and CDR2 is YENEEA in the germline V gene. The CDR3 has 15 amino acids. CDR3 in amino acids: CASSLSGFSYNEQFF. The CDR3 DNA reads as TGTGCCAGCAGCTTGAGCGGGTTCTCCTACAATGAGCAGTTCTTC.

The chain employs TRBV30 and TRBJ2-5; D might be TRBD1 (5 bases). V was clipped by 2 bases and J by 7 bases, with 5 bases between them. The length of the CDR3 is 10 residues. Looked up from germline, CDR1 is GTSNPN and CDR2 is SVGIG (reference sequence). Written as DNA, the CDR3 is TGTGCCTGGAGTCAGGGGACCCAGTACTTC. It encodes CAWSQGTQYF.

The genes are TRBV7-2 and TRBJ2-5, with 14 bases matching TRBD2. Trimming took 2 bases from V and 5 from J; bases not matched to a gene: 10. Germline loops: CDR1 SGHTA, CDR2 FQGNSA. The CDR3 is made up of 18 amino acids. This chain's CDR3 is CASSLFVTSGGAGETQYF. CDR3 in DNA: TGTGCCAGCAGCTTATTCGTGACTAGCGGGGGGGCTGGGGAGACCCAGTACTTC.

This chain connects TRBV3-1 (or the pseudogene TRBV3-2) to TRBJ1-2; 9 bases map to TRBD1. The CDR3 is made up of 14 amino acids. After removal of 0 bases from V and 8 bases from J, the junction contained 4 bases not matched to a gene. The germline V gene has CDR1 LGHDT and CDR2 YNNKEL (reference sequence). DNA for the CDR3: TGTGCCAGCAGCCAAGATAACAGGGGGCGAGGCTACACCTTC. Translated, it gives CASSQDNRGRGYTF.

The CDR3 here is CASSGTVNTGELFF. Here the CDR3 DNA reads TGCGCCAGCAGCGGGACTGTGAACACCGGGGAGCTGTTTTTT. The V and J genes are TRBV5-1 and TRBJ2-2, with D possibly being TRBD2 (6 bases). Germline CDR1 is SGHRS and CDR2 is YFSETQ. The CDR3 length is 14 residues. V lost 4 bases, J lost 1 base, and 8 bases lay in between.

The chain couples TRBV5-6 to TRBJ1-1; the D is unclear. Germline CDR1 SGHDT, CDR2 YYEEEE. V was clipped by 4 bases and J by 7 bases, with 17 bases between them. CDR3 length: 14 amino acids. The CDR3 loop is CASSPPGSAVEAFF. CDR3 bases: TGTGCCAGCAGCCCCCCCGGGTCCGCGGTTGAAGCTTTCTTT.

The chain combines TRBV9 with TRBJ2-1; D not certain. The V and J ends lost 0 bases and 0 bases respectively, with 10 bases between them. The CDR3 covers 16 residues. Germline CDR1 SGDLS, CDR2 YYNGEE. The CDR3 nucleotides are TGTGCCAGCAGCGTAGGGCAGGTCCTCTCCTACAATGAGCAGTTCTTC. Translating gives CASSVGQVLSYNEQFF.

The chain uses TRBV7-8 and TRBJ2-5; tentatively, D is TRBD2 (6 bases). Germline CDR1 and CDR2: SGHVS and FQNEAQ. CDR3 length equals 13 residues. V was shortened by 5 bases and J by 2 bases, with 9 bases between the two germline ends. The CDR3 coding sequence is TGTGCCAGCAGCGGGACTTTACAAGAGACCCAGTACTTC. This translates into CASSGTLQETQYF.

V gene TRBV30 combines with J gene TRBJ1-4, with TRBD1 matching 10 bases. V gave up 5 bases and J gave up 10 bases; unmatched junction bases: 4. CDR3 size: 12 residues. From germline, CDR1 is GTSNPN and CDR2 SVGIG (reference sequence). The CDR3: CAWGDRGGKLFF. CDR3 nucleotides: TGTGCCTGGGGGGACAGGGGAGGAAAACTGTTTTTT.

V and J are TRBV7-9 and TRBJ1-5; D uncertain. V lost 5 bases and J lost 0, with 8 bases in between. The CDR3 runs to 14 residues. The germline V gene has CDR1 SEHNR and CDR2 FQNEAQ (reference sequence). CDR3 residues: CASSPDYSNQPQHF. In DNA, the CDR3 is TGTGCCAGCAGCCCAGACTATAGCAATCAGCCCCAGCATTTT.

The chain couples TRBV5-1 to TRBJ1-2, with 8 bases lining up with TRBD1. CDR1 is SGHRS, CDR2 YFSETQ, per germline. The V and J ends lost 6 bases and 8 bases, in that order; junction bases with no gene match: 12. The CDR3 runs 14 residues. The CDR3 nucleotides are TGCGCCAGCAAAAGAGGCGAGACAGGGGAAGGCTACACCTTC. This sequence encodes CASKRGETGEGYTF.

The rearrangement joins TRBV11-2 to TRBJ2-3, with 9 bases aligning to TRBD2. Germline V CDR1 and CDR2: SGHAT, FQNNGV. V trimming: 5 bases; J trimming: 2 bases; junction bases outside the gene matches: 8. The CDR3 totals 16 residues. CDR3 loop: CASSLLAGATTDTQYF. In DNA form, the CDR3 reads TGTGCCAGCAGCCTATTAGCGGGGGCCACCACAGATACGCAGTATTTT.

The chain uses TRBV20-1 and TRBJ1-3; the D is unclear. The V gene's germline CDR1 is DFQATT and CDR2 SNEGSKA (reference sequence). The V gene lost 3 bases and the J gene lost 4 bases, with 13 bases spanning the gap. The CDR3 loop spans 14 amino acids. This CDR3 reads CSASSPQVGNTIYF. As DNA, the CDR3 is TGCAGTGCTAGTTCCCCTCAGGTGGGAAACACCATATATTTT.

This clone has more than one count but fewer than ten. The V and J genes are TRBV5-1 and TRBJ2-1; 7 bases match TRBD1. J gave up 4 bases and V 2 bases, and 3 bases lay outside the gene matches. CDR3 length: 14 residues. Germline V gene data show CDR1 as SGHRS and CDR2 as YFSETQ. CDR3 nucleotide sequence: TGCGCCAGCAGCTTCGGGACAGCATACAATGAGCAGTTCTTC. Protein product: CASSFGTAYNEQFF.

This chain links TRBV2 with TRBJ1-1, with D maybe TRBD1 (5 bases). Germline CDR1 and CDR2: SNHLY and FYNNEI. V was cut by 5 bases and J by 6 bases, with 16 bases left in between. CDR3 length: 14 amino acids. CDR3 in DNA: TGTGCCAGCAGTTTGGACATGGCCAGGGCTGAAGCTTTCTTT. Protein: CASSLDMARAEAFF. Combining the CDR3 with reference TRBV2 and TRBJ1-1 gives the whole variable domain EPEVTQTPSHQVTQMGQEVILRCVPISNHLYFYWYRQILGQKVEFLVSFYNNEISEKSEIFDDQFSVERPDGSNFTLKIRSTKLEDSAMYFCASSLDMARAEAFFGQGTRLTVV.

This chain joins TRBV19 and TRBJ1-3; no reliable D call. Germline-derived CDR1 and CDR2 are LNHDA and SQIVND (reference sequence). The V end was cut by 1 base, the J end by 4 bases, with 5 bases between. The CDR3 length is 13 residues. CDR3 region: CASSIGAGNTIYF. As DNA, the CDR3 is TGTGCCAGTAGTATAGGGGCGGGAAACACCATATATTTT.

This chain links TRBV30 with TRBJ1-3; no firm D call. Germline V lookup: CDR1 GTSNPN, CDR2 SVGIG (reference sequence). Trimming stripped 0 bases from V and 4 bases from J, with 13 bases between. This CDR3 spans 15 amino acids. This chain's CDR3 is CAWSVLTGNGNTIYF. The CDR3 DNA sequence: TGTGCCTGGAGTGTACTTACGGGGAACGGAAACACCATATATTTT. The whole variable domain, filled in from reference TRBV30 and TRBJ1-3, reads SQTIHQWPATLVQPVGSPLSLECTVEGTSNPNLYWYRQAAGRGLQLLFYSVGIGQISSEVPQNLSASRPQDRQFILSSKKLLLSDSGFYLCAWSVLTGNGNTIYFGEGSWLTVV.

The chain recombines TRBV30 with TRBJ2-2; 10 bases align to TRBD1. With V trimmed by 5 bases and J by 3 bases, 6 bases remained unmatched. CDR3 size: 15 residues. Germline loops: CDR1 GTSNPN, CDR2 SVGIG (reference sequence). The DNA for the CDR3 is TGTGCCTGGGAATTAGGGACAGGGGACACCGGGGAGCTGTTTTTT. Amino acid sequence: CAWELGTGDTGELFF.

This sequence joins TRBV6-1 and TRBJ2-1; 9 nucleotides align to TRBD1. Germline V gene lookup returns CDR1 MNHNS and CDR2 SASEGT. J lost 7 bases, V lost 0 bases, and 4 bases had no gene match. The CDR3 has 15 amino acids. The DNA of the CDR3 is TGTGCCAGCAGTGAAGCCGGGACAGGGATAAATGAGCAGTTCTTC. Its translation: CASSEAGTGINEQFF.

The chain recombines TRBV9 with TRBJ2-1, with 10 bases aligning to TRBD1. Germline V CDR1 and CDR2: SGDLS, YYNGEE. The CDR3 contains 15 residues. V trimming: 3 bases; J trimming: 7 bases; junction bases outside the gene matches: 7. CDR3 sequence (DNA): TGTGCCAGCAGCGGACGGGACAGGGGAGGAAATGAGCAGTTCTTC. Encoded protein: CASSGRDRGGNEQFF.

The chain combines TRBV19 with TRBJ1-2; 7 bases are a match to TRBD1. This CDR3 has 13 residues. The V segment lost 3 bases and the J segment 5 bases; nucleotides outside the gene matches: 3. Per germline, CDR1 LNHDA and CDR2 SQIVND (reference sequence). The CDR3 loop is CASSITGEYGYTF. In nucleotides, the CDR3 is TGTGCCAGTAGTATTACAGGGGAATATGGCTACACCTTC.

V and J are TRBV6-5 and TRBJ2-7, with 12 bases identical to TRBD2. Losses at the gene ends were 5 bases for V and 12 bases for J; bases not matched to a gene: 14. The CDR3 covers 15 residues. Germline loops: CDR1 MNHEY, CDR2 SVGAGI. CDR3 region: CASSRQGLAGGERYF. CDR3 in DNA: TGTGCCAGCAGTCGCCAGGGACTAGCGGGCGGGGAGAGGTACTTC.

In DNA, the CDR3 is TGTGCCAGCAGCTTAGCCTATACTGAAGCTTTCTTT. Translating gives CASSLAYTEAFF. V is TRBV7-2 and J is TRBJ1-1; no reliable D call. The V end was cut by 0 bases, the J end by 5 bases, with 4 bases between. Germline-derived CDR1 and CDR2 are SGHTA and FQGNSA. This CDR3 is 12 amino acids long.